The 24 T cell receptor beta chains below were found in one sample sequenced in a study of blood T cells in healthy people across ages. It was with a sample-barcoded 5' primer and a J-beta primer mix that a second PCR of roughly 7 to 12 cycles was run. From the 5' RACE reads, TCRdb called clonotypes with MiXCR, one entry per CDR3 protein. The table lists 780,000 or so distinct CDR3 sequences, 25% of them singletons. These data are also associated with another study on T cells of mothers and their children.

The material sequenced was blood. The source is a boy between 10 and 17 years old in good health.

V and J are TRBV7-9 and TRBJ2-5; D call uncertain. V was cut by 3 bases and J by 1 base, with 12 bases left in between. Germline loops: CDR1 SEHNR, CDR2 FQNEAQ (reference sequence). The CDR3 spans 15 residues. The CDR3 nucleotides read TGTGCCAGCAGCTTCGGTTCAGCCGCCCAAGAGACCCAGTACTTC. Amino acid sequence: CASSFGSAAQETQYF.

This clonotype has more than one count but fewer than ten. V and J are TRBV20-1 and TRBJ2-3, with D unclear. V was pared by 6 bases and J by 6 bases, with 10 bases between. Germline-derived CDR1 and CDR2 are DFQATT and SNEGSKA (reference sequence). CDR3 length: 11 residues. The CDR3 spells CSAGYPDTQYF. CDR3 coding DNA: TGCAGTGCAGGGTACCCTGATACGCAGTATTTT.

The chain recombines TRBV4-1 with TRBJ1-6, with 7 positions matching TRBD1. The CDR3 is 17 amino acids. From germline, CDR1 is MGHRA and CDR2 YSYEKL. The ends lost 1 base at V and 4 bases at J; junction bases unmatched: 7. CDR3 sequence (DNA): TGCGCCAGCAGCCAAGTGAATCGGGACAGTTATAATTCACCCCTCCACTTT. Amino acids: CASSQVNRDSYNSPLHF.

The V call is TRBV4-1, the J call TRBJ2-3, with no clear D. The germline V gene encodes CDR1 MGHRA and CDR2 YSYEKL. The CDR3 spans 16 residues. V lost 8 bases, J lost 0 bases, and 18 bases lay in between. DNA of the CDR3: TGCGCCAGCCGACTGAGTTGGGCTTATAGCACAGATACGCAGTATTTT. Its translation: CASRLSWAYSTDTQYF.

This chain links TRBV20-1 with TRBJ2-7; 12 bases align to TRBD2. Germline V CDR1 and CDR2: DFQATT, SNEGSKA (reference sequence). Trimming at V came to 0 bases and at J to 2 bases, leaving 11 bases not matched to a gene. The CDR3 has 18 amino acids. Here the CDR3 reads CSARDWASGRARPYEQYF. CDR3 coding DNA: TGCAGTGCTAGAGATTGGGCTAGCGGGAGGGCGCGCCCCTACGAGCAGTACTTC.

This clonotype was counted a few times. CDR3 nucleotides: TGTGCCAGCAGCAAGGATGGTGGCGGGAGCTCCTACAATGAGCAGTTCTTC. Its translation: CASSKDGGGSSYNEQFF. The V and J genes are TRBV7-6 and TRBJ2-1, with TRBD2 matching 7 bases. With V trimmed by 5 bases and J by 0 bases, 10 bases remained unmatched. Germline V CDR1 and CDR2: SGHVS, FNYEAQ. The CDR3 runs 17 residues.

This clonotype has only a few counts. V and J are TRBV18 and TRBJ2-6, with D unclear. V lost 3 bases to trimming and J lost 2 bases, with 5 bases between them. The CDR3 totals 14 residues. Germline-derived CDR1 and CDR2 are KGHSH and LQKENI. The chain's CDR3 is CASSPGAGANVLTF. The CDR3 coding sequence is TGTGCCAGCTCACCCGGAGCTGGGGCCAACGTCCTGACTTTC.

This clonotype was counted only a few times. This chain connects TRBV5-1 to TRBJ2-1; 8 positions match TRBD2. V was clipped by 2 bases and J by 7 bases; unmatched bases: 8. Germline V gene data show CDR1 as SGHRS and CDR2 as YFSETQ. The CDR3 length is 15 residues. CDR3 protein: CASSLLAALRNEQFF. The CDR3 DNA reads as TGCGCCAGCAGCTTACTAGCGGCTTTACGGAATGAGCAGTTCTTC. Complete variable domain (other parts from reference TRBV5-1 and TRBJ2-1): KAGVTQTPRYLIKTRGQQVTLSCSPISGHRSVSWYQQTPGQGLQFLFEYFSETQRNKGNFPGRFSGRQFSNSRSEMNVSTLELGDSALYLCASSLLAALRNEQFFGPGTRLTVL.

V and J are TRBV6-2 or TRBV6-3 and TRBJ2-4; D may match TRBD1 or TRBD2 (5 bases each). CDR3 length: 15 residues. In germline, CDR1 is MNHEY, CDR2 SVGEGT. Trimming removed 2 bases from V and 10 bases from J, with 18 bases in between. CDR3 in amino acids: CASSYDSGRVGIQYF. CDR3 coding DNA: TGTGCCAGCAGTTACGACAGCGGAAGGGTCGGGATTCAGTACTTC.

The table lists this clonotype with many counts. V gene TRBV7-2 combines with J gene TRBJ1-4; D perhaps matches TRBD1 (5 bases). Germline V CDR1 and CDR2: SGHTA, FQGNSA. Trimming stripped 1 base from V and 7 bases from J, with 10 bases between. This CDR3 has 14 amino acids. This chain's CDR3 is CASSLGGQGEKLFF. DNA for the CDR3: TGTGCCAGCAGCTTAGGAGGGCAGGGTGAAAAACTGTTTTTT.

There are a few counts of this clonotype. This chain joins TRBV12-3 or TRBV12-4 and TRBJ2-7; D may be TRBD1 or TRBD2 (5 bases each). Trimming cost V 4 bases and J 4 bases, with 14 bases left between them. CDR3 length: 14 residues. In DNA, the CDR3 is TGTGCCAGCAGTTCACCCATGGGACCTTACGAGCAGTACTTC. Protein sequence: CASSSPMGPYEQYF.

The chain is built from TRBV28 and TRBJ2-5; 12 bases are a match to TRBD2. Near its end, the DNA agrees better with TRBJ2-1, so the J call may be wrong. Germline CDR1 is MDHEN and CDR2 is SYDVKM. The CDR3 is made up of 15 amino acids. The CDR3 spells CASLSLAGGYNEQFF. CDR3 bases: TGTGCCAGCCTTTCCCTAGCGGGAGGGTACAATGAGCAGTTCTTC.

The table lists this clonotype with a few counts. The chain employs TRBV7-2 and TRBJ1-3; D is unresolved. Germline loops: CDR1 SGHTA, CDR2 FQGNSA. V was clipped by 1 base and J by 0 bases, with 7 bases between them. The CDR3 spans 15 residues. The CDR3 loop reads CASSLVGYSGNTIYF. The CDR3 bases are TGTGCCAGCAGCTTAGTTGGTTACTCTGGAAACACCATATATTTT.

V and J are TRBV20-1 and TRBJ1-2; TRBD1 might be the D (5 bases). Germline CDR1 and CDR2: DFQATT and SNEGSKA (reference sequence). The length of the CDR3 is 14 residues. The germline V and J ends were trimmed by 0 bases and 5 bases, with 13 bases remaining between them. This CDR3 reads CSAREEGARYGYTF. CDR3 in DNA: TGCAGTGCTAGAGAGGAAGGGGCTCGGTATGGCTACACCTTC.

The CDR3 reads CSVADRGHYEQYF. The DNA of the CDR3 is TGCAGCGTTGCGGACAGGGGGCACTACGAGCAGTACTTC. The genes are TRBV29-1 and TRBJ2-7, with 11 bases identical to TRBD1. The J segment lost 3 bases and the V segment lost 4 bases, leaving 2 bases of the junction unmatched. Germline CDR1 SQVTM, CDR2 ANQGSEA. The CDR3 is 13 amino acids.

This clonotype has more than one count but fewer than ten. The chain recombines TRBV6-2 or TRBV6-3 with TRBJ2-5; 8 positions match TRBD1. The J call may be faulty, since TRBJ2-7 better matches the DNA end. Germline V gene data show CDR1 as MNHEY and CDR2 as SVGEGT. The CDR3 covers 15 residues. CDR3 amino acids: CASSTGTGRVYEQYF. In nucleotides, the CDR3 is TGTGCCAGCAGTACAGGGACAGGCCGCGTTTACGAGCAGTACTTC.

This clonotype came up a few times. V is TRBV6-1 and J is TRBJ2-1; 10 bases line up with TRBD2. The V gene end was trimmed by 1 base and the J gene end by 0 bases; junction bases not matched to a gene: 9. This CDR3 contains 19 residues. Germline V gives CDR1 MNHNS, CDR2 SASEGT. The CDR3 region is CASSEDGTSAQSSYNEQFF. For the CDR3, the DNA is TGTGCCAGCAGTGAAGATGGGACTAGCGCCCAGAGCTCCTACAATGAGCAGTTCTTC.

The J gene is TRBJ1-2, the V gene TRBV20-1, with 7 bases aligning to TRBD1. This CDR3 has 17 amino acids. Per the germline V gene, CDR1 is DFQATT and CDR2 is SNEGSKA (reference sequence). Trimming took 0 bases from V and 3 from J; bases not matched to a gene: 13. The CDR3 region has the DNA TGCAGTGCTAGAGAGAAGGGACAGCCCTTCGACTACTATGGCTACACCTTC. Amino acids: CSAREKGQPFDYYGYTF.

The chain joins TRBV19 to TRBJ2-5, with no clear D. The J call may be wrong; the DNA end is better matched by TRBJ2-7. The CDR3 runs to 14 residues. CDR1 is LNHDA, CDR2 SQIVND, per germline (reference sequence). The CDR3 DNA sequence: TGTGCCAGTAGTATGTGGGTCAGCTCCTACGAGCAGTACTTC. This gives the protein CASSMWVSSYEQYF.

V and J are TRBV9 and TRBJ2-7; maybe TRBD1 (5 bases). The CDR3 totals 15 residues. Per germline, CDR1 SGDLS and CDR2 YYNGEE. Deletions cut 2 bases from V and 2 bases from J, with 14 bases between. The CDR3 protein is CASSVEAGSTYEQYF. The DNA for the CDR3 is TGTGCCAGCAGCGTCGAAGCAGGGTCTACCTACGAGCAGTACTTC. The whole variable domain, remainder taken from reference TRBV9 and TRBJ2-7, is DSGVTQTPKHLITATGQRVTLRCSPRSGDLSVYWYQQSLDQGLQFLIQYYNGEERAKGNILERFSAQQFPDLHSELNLSSLELGDSALYFCASSVEAGSTYEQYFGPGTRLTVT.

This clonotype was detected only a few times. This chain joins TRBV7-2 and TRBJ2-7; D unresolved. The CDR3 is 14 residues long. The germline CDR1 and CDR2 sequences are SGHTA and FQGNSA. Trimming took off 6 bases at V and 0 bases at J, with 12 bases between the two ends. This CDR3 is CASSQHRSSYEQYF. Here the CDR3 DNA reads TGTGCCAGCAGTCAGCATAGGAGCTCCTACGAGCAGTACTTC. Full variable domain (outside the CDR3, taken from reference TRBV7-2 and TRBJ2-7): GAGVSQSPSNKVTEKGKDVELRCDPISGHTALYWYRQSLGQGLEFLIYFQGNSAPDKSGLPSDRFSAERTGGSVSTLTIQRTQQEDSAVYLCASSQHRSSYEQYFGPGTRLTVT.

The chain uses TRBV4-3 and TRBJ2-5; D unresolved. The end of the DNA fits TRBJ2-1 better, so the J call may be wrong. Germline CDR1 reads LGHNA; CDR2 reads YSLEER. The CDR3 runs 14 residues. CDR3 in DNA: TGCGCCAGCAGCCAAGAGTGGGCCTACAATGAGCAGTTCTTC. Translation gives CASSQEWAYNEQFF.

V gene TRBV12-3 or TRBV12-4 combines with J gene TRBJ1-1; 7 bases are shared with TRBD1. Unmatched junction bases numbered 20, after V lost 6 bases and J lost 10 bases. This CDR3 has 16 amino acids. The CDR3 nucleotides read TGTGCCAGCAGGCCCCTTGGGGAGGGGGCAGGGTCGGGAGCTTTCTTT. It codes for CASRPLGEGAGSGAFF.

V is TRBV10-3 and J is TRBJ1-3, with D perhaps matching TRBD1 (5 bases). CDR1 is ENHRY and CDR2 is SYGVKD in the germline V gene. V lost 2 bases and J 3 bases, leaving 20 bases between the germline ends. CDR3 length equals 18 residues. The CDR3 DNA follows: TGTGCCATCAGTGAGCGCCCGGGCTCCAGCACAGGTGGAAACACCATATATTTT. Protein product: CAISERPGSSTGGNTIYF.